The 18 T cell receptor beta chains below were found in one sample sequenced in a study of T cells after posttransplantation cyclophosphamide. Libraries were prepared by immunoSEQ multiplex PCR; TCRdb keeps only in-frame clonotypes and omits some of them. The data show about 16,000 clones, 94% seen once. Cells defined as naive were viable CD3+CD4+ or CD3+CD8+ and CCR7+CD45RA+CD45RO-CD95-CD27+CD28+. Material for sequencing was naive CD4+ T cells sorted from blood. The receptors originated from a woman between 50 and 59 years old in good health and a related stem cell transplant donor.

This rearrangement joins TRBV2 to TRBJ2-3; TRBD2 agrees at 9 bases. Germline CDR1 reads SNHLY; CDR2 reads FYNNEI. The CDR3 loop spans 15 amino acids. V dropped 7 bases and J dropped 4; count of bases not matched to a gene: 9. Here the CDR3 reads CASNRGLAGSDTQYF. CDR3 sequence (DNA): TGTGCCAGCAACCGAGGTCTAGCGGGGTCAGATACGCAGTATTTT.

The CDR3, as DNA: TGCGCCAGCAGCCACAGGACAGGCTTGAACACTGAAGCTTTCTTT. As protein: CASSHRTGLNTEAFF. V usage is TRBV4-3 and J usage is TRBJ1-1; TRBD1 aligns across 7 bases. Germline V gene data show CDR1 as LGHNA and CDR2 as YSLEER. The CDR3 runs 15 residues. The junction had 4 bases not matched to a gene; V was cut back by 3 bases and J by 0 bases.

Note on this clone: The sample carries other DNA sequences with the same CDR3. CDR3 sequence: CASSPSLAGTSYNEQFF. CDR3 bases: TGTGCCAGCAGTCCATCATTGGCAGGAACCTCCTACAATGAGCAGTTCTTC. J is TRBJ2-1 and V is TRBV27; no firm D call. There are 17 residues in the CDR3. Trimming pared 5 bases from V and 0 bases from J, leaving 17 bases between. Germline-derived CDR1 and CDR2 are MNHEY and SMNVEV (reference sequence).

The CDR3 coding sequence is TGTGCCAGCAAGGGGACAGCCAACGGCGGCTACACCTTC. Translating it yields CASKGTANGGYTF. V usage is TRBV19 and J usage is TRBJ1-2; 7 nucleotides match TRBD1. Germline CDR1 is LNHDA and CDR2 is SQIVND (reference sequence). The CDR3 spans 13 residues. Unmatched junction bases numbered 12, after V lost 9 bases and J lost 8 bases.

This sequence joins TRBV5-1 and TRBJ1-1; TRBD1 aligns across 7 bases. The CDR3 extends over 16 amino acids. CDR1 and CDR2 (germline): SGHRS, YFSETQ. V trimming: 4 bases; J trimming: 1 base; junction bases outside the gene matches: 10. CDR3 DNA: TGCGCCAGCAGCAAAAAAGCAGGGGGGACGAACACTGAAGCTTTCTTT. Protein sequence: CASSKKAGGTNTEAFF.

The chain joins TRBV18 to TRBJ2-2; D ambiguous. Germline CDR1 is KGHSH and CDR2 is LQKENI. The CDR3 is 16 amino acids. V lost 1 base and J lost 0, with 9 bases in between. The CDR3 region has the DNA TGTGCCAGCTCACCACGGCAGGTCGCGAACACCGGGGAGCTGTTTTTT. Amino acids: CASSPRQVANTGELFF.

The rearrangement joins TRBV10-1 to TRBJ2-3; 8 bases are a match to TRBD2. CDR3 length: 17 residues. The germline V gene encodes CDR1 WNHNN and CDR2 SYGVQD (reference sequence). V trimming: 4 bases; J trimming: 4 bases; junction bases outside the gene matches: 13. CDR3 DNA sequence: TGCGCCAGCAGTGCCTTGATAGCGGGACGGGCGGCAGATACGCAGTATTTT. Translation: CASSALIAGRAADTQYF.

The rearrangement joins TRBV7-3 to TRBJ2-1; tentative D call: TRBD1 (6 bases). The germline V gene has CDR1 SGHTA and CDR2 FQGTGA. Trimming pared 3 bases from V and 7 bases from J, leaving 13 bases between. The CDR3 runs to 14 residues. The CDR3 coding sequence is TGTGCCAGCAGCTTGAGGCAGGGGCGTAATGAGCAGTTCTTC. Its translation is CASSLRQGRNEQFF.

The chain couples TRBV10-3 to TRBJ2-3, with D possibly being TRBD1 (5 bases). V was trimmed by 6 bases and J by 6 bases, leaving 22 bases between them. Germline V gene data show CDR1 as ENHRY and CDR2 as SYGVKD. The CDR3 is made up of 16 amino acids. DNA of the CDR3: TGTGCCATCAGGACCGGATGGGCGGCGGCAGGGGATACGCAGTATTTT. Encoded protein: CAIRTGWAAAGDTQYF.

This sequence joins TRBV30 and TRBJ2-7, with 10 bases identical to TRBD2. The CDR3 has 13 amino acids. The ends lost 4 bases at V and 1 base at J; junction bases unmatched: 1. Germline V gene sequence: CDR1 GTSNPN, CDR2 SVGIG (reference sequence). This CDR3 reads CAWTSGSSYEQYF. The CDR3 DNA reads TGTGCCTGGACTAGCGGGAGTTCCTACGAGCAGTACTTC.

The rearrangement uses TRBV18 and TRBJ2-7; D uncertain. CDR1 and CDR2 (germline): KGHSH, LQKENI. V dropped 3 bases and J dropped 3 bases, with 9 bases sitting between them. This CDR3 spans 13 amino acids. The CDR3 sequence is CASSPPSYYEQYF. CDR3 coding DNA: TGTGCCAGCTCACCCCCCTCCTACTACGAGCAGTACTTC.

V gene TRBV19 combines with J gene TRBJ2-6, with 8 bases identical to TRBD1. Germline CDR1 LNHDA, CDR2 SQIVND (reference sequence). J gave up 2 bases and V 4 bases, and 7 bases lay outside the gene matches. The CDR3 has 17 residues. The CDR3 sequence is CASSTSPQGAGANVLTF. The CDR3 region has the DNA TGTGCCAGTAGTACGTCACCACAGGGGGCTGGGGCCAACGTCCTGACTTTC.

The chain carries TRBV5-1 and TRBJ1-4; D is unresolved. V was clipped by 1 base and J by 0 bases, with 7 bases between them. Looked up from germline, CDR1 is SGHRS and CDR2 is YFSETQ. The CDR3 sequence is 15 residues long. The CDR3 protein is CASSLPEATNEKLFF. The CDR3 nucleotides read TGCGCCAGCAGCTTGCCAGAGGCAACTAATGAAAAACTGTTTTTT.

The V call is TRBV19, the J call TRBJ1-6; a weak D match, TRBD1 (5 bases). The CDR3 is made up of 12 amino acids. Trimming pared 5 bases from V and 14 bases from J, leaving 13 bases between. Germline CDR1 LNHDA, CDR2 SQIVND (reference sequence). This chain's CDR3 is CASSPGGATLHF. The CDR3 DNA reads as TGTGCCAGTAGTCCCGGAGGGGCCACCCTCCACTTT.

The chain is built from TRBV2 and TRBJ2-1, with D perhaps matching TRBD1 (5 bases). In germline, CDR1 is SNHLY, CDR2 FYNNEI. CDR3 length: 12 amino acids. Trimming pared 6 bases from V and 7 bases from J, leaving 10 bases between. The CDR3 sequence: CASRLGPNEQFF. The CDR3 nucleotides read TGTGCCAGCAGGTTGGGGCCGAATGAGCAGTTCTTC.

This clone occurred once. The chain uses TRBV5-5 and TRBJ1-2, with 8 bases aligning to TRBD1. The trim removed 3 bases at V and 4 bases at J, leaving 11 bases unmatched. There are 16 residues in the CDR3. The germline V gene has CDR1 SGHKS and CDR2 YYEKEE (reference sequence). The CDR3 loop is CASSSGGSYSVYGYTF. The CDR3 DNA is TGTGCCAGCAGCTCAGGGGGCAGTTATTCCGTCTATGGCTACACCTTC.

Here the CDR3 reads CATSPGLAVNYEQYF. In DNA, the CDR3 is TGTGCCACCAGCCCGGGACTAGCGGTTAACTACGAGCAGTACTTC. The chain combines TRBV15 with TRBJ2-7; 11 nucleotides align to TRBD2. In germline, CDR1 is LNHNV, CDR2 YYDKDF (reference sequence). The J segment lost 3 bases and the V segment lost 5 bases, leaving 6 bases of the junction unmatched. The CDR3 runs to 15 residues.

V and J are TRBV5-4 and TRBJ2-7, with 10 bases identical to TRBD1. With V trimmed by 4 bases and J by 6 bases, 16 bases remained unmatched. This CDR3 is 17 amino acids long. From germline, CDR1 is SGHNT and CDR2 YYREEE (reference sequence). CDR3 sequence (DNA): TGTGCCAGCAGCCGGGGGGGCGGGACAGGGGCGAATGGCGAGCAGTACTTC. Its protein is CASSRGGGTGANGEQYF.